What follows are 27 T cell receptor beta chains derived from one specimen sequenced in a study of OX40 agonist ivuxolimab in advanced cancers. Some clones are missing from TCRdb's copy, which holds only in-frame ones; the method was immunoSEQ multiplex PCR. The table has about 46,000 clones, 85% to 90% seen once. The specimen comprised CD4+ or CD8+ T cells sorted from blood, sampled in a trial of the OX40 agonist ivuxolimab. Source of these receptors: an adult with an advanced solid tumor such as melanoma, head and neck, liver or kidney cancer.

The V and J genes are TRBV19 and TRBJ1-1, with TRBD1 as a possible D gene (5 bases). The length of the CDR3 is 15 residues. Deletions cut 3 bases from V and 1 base from J, with 12 bases between. In germline, CDR1 is LNHDA, CDR2 SQIVND (reference sequence). CDR3 DNA: TGTGCCAGTAGTATCCCACAGGTGGGGAACACTGAAGCTTTCTTT. It specifies CASSIPQVGNTEAFF.

This chain joins TRBV30 and TRBJ1-2; no definite D call. CDR3 length equals 12 residues. V gave up 0 bases and J gave up 6 bases, with 8 bases separating them. Germline V gene lookup returns CDR1 GTSNPN and CDR2 SVGIG (reference sequence). The CDR3 DNA sequence: TGTGCCTGGAGTGTGAGGATTCATGGCTACACCTTC. Its translation: CAWSVRIHGYTF.

The chain couples TRBV9 to TRBJ1-1; a weak D match, TRBD1 (5 bases). The length of the CDR3 is 17 residues. Per germline, CDR1 SGDLS and CDR2 YYNGEE. V lost 3 bases to trimming and J lost 3 bases, with 21 bases between them. Here the CDR3 DNA reads TGTGCCAGCAGCGCGCCAAGTACTCGAGACAGCCACACTGAAGCTTTCTTT. Residues: CASSAPSTRDSHTEAFF.

The chain uses TRBV7-2 and TRBJ2-7; D possibly uses TRBD1 or TRBD2 (5 bases each). The CDR3 covers 14 residues. Trimming shortened V by 4 bases and J by 4 bases, and 14 bases separated the two germline ends. Germline V lookup: CDR1 SGHTA, CDR2 FQGNSA. CDR3 loop: CASSWPGRNYEQYF. The CDR3 region has the DNA TGTGCCAGCAGCTGGCCGGGACGGAATTACGAGCAGTACTTC.

The J gene is TRBJ2-7, the V gene TRBV9; no firm D call. The germline V and J ends were trimmed by 4 bases and 1 base, with 15 bases remaining between them. Germline V gene data show CDR1 as SGDLS and CDR2 as YYNGEE. The CDR3 totals 15 residues. CDR3 residues: CASSPSGVSSYEQYF. The CDR3 DNA follows: TGTGCCAGCAGCCCTAGTGGGGTCAGTTCCTACGAGCAGTACTTC.

The genes are TRBV2 and TRBJ2-1; 7 bases line up with TRBD2. Germline-derived CDR1 and CDR2 are SNHLY and FYNNEI. The CDR3 covers 13 residues. The ends lost 8 bases at V and 10 bases at J; junction bases unmatched: 11. The CDR3 region has the DNA TGTGCCAGCCCCACCTCGGGAGCGGGAGAGCAGTTCTTC. Translating gives CASPTSGAGEQFF.

V and J are TRBV7-9 and TRBJ2-2, with D hard to call. The germline V gene encodes CDR1 SEHNR and CDR2 FQNEAQ (reference sequence). V was pared by 0 bases and J by 1 base, with 6 bases between. The CDR3 has 15 amino acids. The CDR3 nucleotides read TGTGCCAGCAGCTTAGCGTGGGGGAACACCGGGGAGCTGTTTTTT. Its protein product is CASSLAWGNTGELFF.

The chain is built from TRBV6-5 and TRBJ1-3; perhaps TRBD1 as D (5 bases). The germline CDR1 and CDR2 sequences are MNHEY and SVGAGI. V lost 6 bases and J lost 0, with 9 bases in between. The CDR3 is 14 amino acids. The CDR3 DNA follows: TGTGCCAGCAGCACAGGAGGCTCTGGAAACACCATATATTTT. It codes for CASSTGGSGNTIYF.

The chain combines TRBV30 with TRBJ1-4; D is perhaps TRBD1 (5 bases). Trimming took 2 bases from V and 4 from J, leaving 11 bases between them. CDR3 length: 14 residues. Germline CDR1 reads GTSNPN; CDR2 reads SVGIG (reference sequence). The chain's CDR3 is CAWSLWGSNEKLFF. In nucleotides, the CDR3 is TGTGCCTGGAGTTTGTGGGGGAGTAATGAAAAACTGTTTTTT.

The chain is built from TRBV9 and TRBJ2-5; D tentatively fits TRBD1 or TRBD2 (6 bases each). Between the trimmed V and J ends, which lost 0 bases and 5 bases, there was a span of 17 bases. The CDR3 sequence is 16 residues long. Germline V gene data show CDR1 as SGDLS and CDR2 as YYNGEE. The CDR3 sequence: CASSVGGASTRETQYF. CDR3 in DNA: TGTGCCAGCAGCGTAGGGGGGGCTAGCACGCGGGAGACCCAGTACTTC.

The chain couples TRBV2 to TRBJ2-5; D unresolved. The CDR3 extends over 13 amino acids. The V end lost 7 bases, the J end lost 5 bases, and 14 bases lay between the germline ends. The germline V gene has CDR1 SNHLY and CDR2 FYNNEI. The CDR3 bases are TGTGCCAGCATGTTGGCCCGACGGGAGACCCAGTACTTC. This translates into CASMLARRETQYF.

The chain uses TRBV13 and TRBJ2-1, with 13 nucleotides matching TRBD2. The germline V gene encodes CDR1 PRHDT and CDR2 FYEKMQ (reference sequence). The CDR3 has 18 residues. Trimming removed 4 bases from V and 2 bases from J; junction bases left unmatched: 8. The CDR3: CASSSRTSGGLAYNEQFF. CDR3 nucleotides: TGTGCCAGCAGCTCTCGGACTAGCGGGGGACTGGCCTACAATGAGCAGTTCTTC.

This clone was observed a few times. The chain links TRBV5-1 to TRBJ2-5; 11 nucleotides match TRBD1. J was trimmed by 2 bases and V by 4 bases; bases with no gene match: 7. The CDR3 has 16 residues. Germline V CDR1 and CDR2: SGHRS, YFSETQ. This CDR3 is CASSRGTGGLQETQYF. The CDR3 DNA reads as TGCGCCAGCAGCCGAGGGACAGGGGGGTTACAAGAGACCCAGTACTTC.

On this clone: The identical CDR3 is also encoded by other nucleotide sequences in the sample. The chain is built from TRBV9 and TRBJ1-2; no clear D. Trimming left V 2 bases short and J 2 bases short, with 7 bases between. The CDR3 length is 13 residues. CDR1 and CDR2 (germline): SGDLS, YYNGEE. The CDR3 sequence: CASSVTENYGYTF. For the CDR3, the DNA is TGTGCCAGCAGCGTTACAGAAAACTATGGCTACACCTTC. Looking up the rest from reference TRBV9 and TRBJ1-2 gives the full variable domain: DSGVTQTPKHLITATGQRVTLRCSPRSGDLSVYWYQQSLDQGLQFLIQYYNGEERAKGNILERFSAQQFPDLHSELNLSSLELGDSALYFCASSVTENYGYTFGSGTRLTVV.

The CDR3 here is CASSRNPSWGAEAFF. CDR3 bases: TGTGCCAGCAGCCGAAATCCCTCGTGGGGGGCTGAAGCTTTCTTT. The V call is TRBV9, the J call TRBJ1-1, with D possibly matching TRBD1 (5 bases). Germline CDR1 is SGDLS and CDR2 is YYNGEE. The CDR3 spans 15 residues. Between the trimmed V and J ends, which lost 4 bases and 6 bases, there was a span of 19 bases.

The chain uses TRBV7-6 and TRBJ2-3; 7 nucleotides agree with TRBD2. This CDR3 contains 18 residues. Germline CDR1 SGHVS, CDR2 FNYEAQ. V gave up 2 bases and J gave up 0 bases; unmatched junction bases: 11. Here the CDR3 DNA reads TGTGCCAGCAGCTTAATGGGGCTGCGGGGGAGTAGCACAGATACGCAGTATTTT. Translating it yields CASSLMGLRGSSTDTQYF.

The chain has TRBV27 and TRBJ2-5, with no clear D. CDR1 MNHEY and CDR2 SMNVEV come from the germline V gene (reference sequence). This CDR3 spans 15 amino acids. Trimming removed 6 bases at V and 1 base at J, with 15 bases between. The CDR3 coding sequence is TGTGCCAGCAGACCACGCGGTTTACCCCAAGAGACCCAGTACTTC. Amino acid sequence: CASRPRGLPQETQYF.

J is TRBJ2-3 and V is TRBV6-1, with 12 positions matching TRBD2. The CDR3 has 16 residues. The J segment lost 1 base and the V segment lost 2 bases, leaving 1 base of the junction unmatched. Germline-derived CDR1 and CDR2 are MNHNS and SASEGT. As DNA, the CDR3 is TGTGCCAGCAGTGAATGGACTAGCGGGGGCACAGATACGCAGTATTTT. As protein: CASSEWTSGGTDTQYF.

The chain is built from TRBV10-3 and TRBJ2-4; D remains unclear. The CDR3 has 14 amino acids. The V end was cut by 4 bases, the J end by 9 bases, with 16 bases between. Germline loops: CDR1 ENHRY, CDR2 SYGVKD. The CDR3 DNA reads TGTGCCATCAGTGGTAAGCTAGGTGGTAGCATTCAGTACTTC. Protein: CAISGKLGGSIQYF.

The chain is built from TRBV7-8 and TRBJ2-5; D possibly corresponds to TRBD2 (7 bases). Per the germline V gene, CDR1 is SGHVS and CDR2 is FQNEAQ. This CDR3 spans 18 amino acids. Trimming stripped 0 bases from V and 5 bases from J, with 22 bases between. CDR3 bases: TGTGCCAGCAGCTTAGCGCGTAGAACGGGGGGCATCCGCGAGACCCAGTACTTC. Translating it yields CASSLARRTGGIRETQYF.

The chain has TRBV27 and TRBJ2-7; D may be TRBD1 or TRBD2 (5 bases each). V lost 6 bases and J 2 bases, leaving 14 bases between the germline ends. The length of the CDR3 is 14 residues. Germline V gives CDR1 MNHEY, CDR2 SMNVEV (reference sequence). CDR3 sequence: CASSGTSLAYEQYF. The DNA of the CDR3 is TGTGCCAGCAGCGGGACGTCCCTGGCCTACGAGCAGTACTTC.

The genes are TRBV6-5 and TRBJ2-3; 9 nucleotides line up with TRBD2. Trimming removed 0 bases from V and 5 bases from J; junction bases left unmatched: 3. CDR1 and CDR2 (germline): MNHEY, SVGAGI. The CDR3 is made up of 15 amino acids. The CDR3 sequence: CASSYSAGGRDTQYF. For the CDR3, the DNA is TGTGCCAGCAGTTACTCGGCGGGGGGGCGAGATACGCAGTATTTT.

The V and J genes are TRBV6-6 and TRBJ2-7; D ambiguous. Trimming removed 2 bases at V and 3 bases at J, with 2 bases between. CDR3 length equals 11 residues. CDR1 is MNHNY and CDR2 is SVGAGI in the germline V gene (reference sequence). The CDR3 DNA reads TGTGCCAGCAGTTACCTCTACGAGCAGTACTTC. This sequence encodes CASSYLYEQYF.

J is TRBJ1-1 and V is TRBV4-1; D not certain. Germline V lookup: CDR1 MGHRA, CDR2 YSYEKL. Trimming took 0 bases from V and 0 from J, leaving 11 bases between them. CDR3 length equals 16 residues. Here the CDR3 reads CASSQDRTSMNTEAFF. CDR3 bases: TGCGCCAGCAGCCAAGATCGGACCTCCATGAACACTGAAGCTTTCTTT.

V gene TRBV4-3 combines with J gene TRBJ1-5; D is unresolved. CDR1 is LGHNA, CDR2 YSLEER, per germline. Deletions cut 4 bases from V and 5 bases from J, with 6 bases between. The CDR3 covers 12 residues. The CDR3 loop reads CASSPIDQPQHF. The CDR3 DNA sequence: TGCGCCAGCAGCCCGATCGATCAGCCCCAGCATTTT.

The chain carries TRBV7-9 and TRBJ1-2; TRBD1 matches 8 bases. V was clipped by 4 bases and J by 4 bases; unmatched bases: 11. CDR1 is SEHNR, CDR2 FQNEAQ, per germline (reference sequence). This CDR3 has 16 amino acids. CDR3 amino acids: CASSYRQGRMFYGYTF. CDR3 sequence (DNA): TGTGCCAGCAGCTATCGACAGGGGAGGATGTTCTATGGCTACACCTTC.

This clone turned up a few times. The chain uses TRBV19 and TRBJ2-7; 9 positions match TRBD1. The CDR3 loop spans 13 amino acids. Germline V CDR1 and CDR2: LNHDA, SQIVND (reference sequence). J lost 4 bases, V lost 7 bases, and 5 bases had no gene match. CDR3 bases: TGTGCCAGTATGGGGGACAGGGATTACGAGCAGTACTTC. Protein: CASMGDRDYEQYF. Supplemented by reference TRBV19 and TRBJ2-7, the full variable domain reads DGGITQSPKYLFRKEGQNVTLSCEQNLNHDAMYWYRQDPGQGLRLIYYSQIVNDFQKGDIAEGYSVSREKKESFPLTVTSAQKNPTAFYLCASMGDRDYEQYFGPGTRLTVT.